A selection of T cell receptor beta chains follows, all from one sample in a study of T cell repertoires in ileal Crohn's disease. Generated by immunoSEQ multiplex PCR, the TCRdb table keeps only in-frame clones and is missing some. In the table there are about 12,000 clones, roughly four fifths of which are singletons. Sequencing input: ileal tissue. The origin of the receptors is an adult with Crohn's disease. CDR3s include the opening cysteine and the closing phenylalanine or tryptophan. D genes are given only for firm matches. Expanded clones are given a class, and other clones once, few, many or no size at all.

D: TRBD2
J: TRBJ2-7
V: TRBV11-2
size: NA
CDR3: CASSLLGGGPYEQYF
DNA: TGTGCCAGCAGCTTATTAGGCGGGGGGCCCTACGAGCAGTACTTC

D: NA
J: TRBJ2-7
V: TRBV4-2
size: NA
CDR3: CASSQRGGTGFGFYEQYF
DNA: TGTGCCAGCAGCCAAAGGGGGGGTACAGGGTTTGGATTCTACGAGCAGTACTTC

D: NA
J: TRBJ2-7
V: TRBV27
size: NA
CDR3: CASSSGTQRISYEQYF
DNA: TGTGCCAGCAGTTCCGGGACTCAACGGATTTCCTACGAGCAGTACTTC

D: NA
J: TRBJ2-5
V: TRBV6-1
size: NA
CDR3: CASSEGWGRQYF
DNA: TGTGCCAGCAGTGAAGGTTGGGGGAGGCAGTACTTC

D: TRBD1
J: TRBJ2-2
V: TRBV4-1
size: NA
CDR3: CASRLDRGSGELFF
DNA: TGCGCCAGCAGGCTGGACAGGGGGTCCGGGGAGCTGTTTTTT

D: TRBD1
J: TRBJ1-1
V: TRBV27
size: NA
CDR3: CASSLIGRRGGEGTTEAFF
DNA: TGTGCCAGCAGTTTAATCGGACGGCGAGGGGGCGAGGGTACCACTGAAGCTTTCTTT

D: NA
J: TRBJ1-5
V: TRBV4-2
size: few
CDR3: CASGLSGTGNQPQHF
DNA: TGTGCCAGCGGCCTTAGCGGGACGGGGAATCAGCCCCAGCATTTT

D: TRBD2
J: TRBJ2-5
V: TRBV5-4
size: NA
CDR3: CASSLGTSGSRETQYF
DNA: TGTGCCAGCAGCCTCGGGACTAGCGGGAGTAGGGAGACCCAGTACTTC

D: TRBD1
J: TRBJ2-3
V: TRBV4-1
size: NA
CDR3: CASSQDAASRGTDTQYF
DNA: TGCGCCAGCAGCCAAGATGCGGCTAGCAGGGGGACAGATACGCAGTATTTT

D: NA
J: TRBJ2-7
V: TRBV28
size: NA
CDR3: CASNGGYEQYF
DNA: TGTGCCAGCAACGGGGGTTACGAGCAGTACTTC

D: TRBD1
J: TRBJ2-1
V: TRBV29-1
size: NA
CDR3: CSVEGTGGHGEQFF
DNA: TGCAGCGTTGAGGGGACAGGGGGTCACGGTGAGCAGTTCTTC

D: NA
J: TRBJ2-3
V: TRBV5-1
size: once
CDR3: CASSPPSQGLSTDTQYF
DNA: TGCGCCAGCAGCCCCCCCAGCCAGGGACTCAGCACAGATACGCAGTATTTT

D: NA
J: TRBJ1-1
V: TRBV4-1
size: NA
CDR3: CASSPRTGQRSEAFF
DNA: TGCGCCAGCAGCCCCCGTACAGGACAGCGAAGTGAAGCTTTCTTT

D: NA
J: TRBJ2-1
V: TRBV27
size: NA
CDR3: CASSSNPTIESNYEQFF
DNA: TGTGCCAGCAGTTCCAACCCCACTATAGAATCCAACTATGAGCAGTTCTTC

D: NA
J: TRBJ1-2
V: TRBV11-3
size: NA
CDR3: CASSLRGSNYGYTF
DNA: TGTGCCAGCAGCTTACGGGGAAGTAACTATGGCTACACCTTC

D: NA
J: TRBJ2-3
V: TRBV1
size: NA
CDR3: CTSSQDALRGQGMPDTQYF
DNA: TGCACCAGCAGCCAAGATGCCCTAAGGGGGCAGGGGATGCCAGATACGCAGTATTTT

D: NA
J: TRBJ2-3
V: TRBV30
size: NA
CDR3: CAWSVWQGNTDTQYF
DNA: TGTGCCTGGAGTGTATGGCAGGGGAACACAGATACGCAGTATTTT

D: NA
J: TRBJ1-2
V: TRBV5-4
size: few
CDR3: CASSLFGVLNYGYTF
DNA: TGTGCCAGCAGCTTGTTTGGAGTCCTGAACTATGGCTACACCTTC

D: NA
J: TRBJ2-1
V: TRBV6-5
size: NA
CDR3: CASTRTGNNEQFF
DNA: TGTGCCAGCACCCGAACAGGGAACAATGAGCAGTTCTTC

D: TRBD1
J: TRBJ1-2
V: TRBV4-1
size: NA
CDR3: CASSNPGTELYGYTF
DNA: TGCGCCAGCAGCAACCCCGGGACAGAGCTATATGGCTACACCTTC

D: TRBD2
J: TRBJ2-7
V: TRBV4-2
size: NA
CDR3: CASSQGGLAGAYEQYF
DNA: TGTGCCAGCAGCCAGGGGGGACTAGCGGGAGCCTACGAGCAGTACTTC

D: TRBD1
J: TRBJ2-7
V: TRBV9
size: NA
CDR3: CASSGSGGWYEQYF
DNA: TGTGCCAGCAGCGGATCAGGGGGCTGGTACGAGCAGTACTTC

D: TRBD1
J: TRBJ1-4
V: TRBV27
size: NA
CDR3: CASGRTGREKLFF
DNA: TGTGCCAGCGGTAGGACAGGGCGGGAAAAACTGTTTTTT

D: TRBD1
J: TRBJ2-3
V: TRBV10-3
size: NA
CDR3: CAINPTGGRSTDTQYF
DNA: TGTGCCATCAACCCAACAGGGGGGAGAAGCACAGATACGCAGTATTTT

D: TRBD1
J: TRBJ2-2
V: TRBV10-3
size: few
CDR3: CAISQSRDSNTGELFF
DNA: TGTGCCATCAGTCAGTCCCGGGACAGCAACACCGGGGAGCTGTTTTTT

D: NA
J: TRBJ2-7
V: TRBV25-1
size: NA
CDR3: CASSEPGGGQASYEQYF
DNA: TGTGCCAGCAGTGAACCCGGCGGGGGACAGGCGTCCTACGAGCAGTACTTC

D: TRBD2
J: TRBJ2-1
V: TRBV6-1
size: few
CDR3: CASSEVGTRANEQFF
DNA: TGTGCCAGCAGTGAAGTTGGGACTAGAGCGAATGAGCAGTTCTTC

D: NA
J: TRBJ1-2
V: TRBV5-1
size: once
CDR3: CASSLGPKEGYTF
DNA: TGCGCCAGCAGCTTGGGCCCCAAGGAGGGCTACACCTTC

D: NA
J: TRBJ2-1
V: TRBV5-4
size: few
CDR3: CASSLDTDIGQFF
DNA: TGTGCCAGCAGCTTGGATACAGATATAGGGCAGTTCTTC

D: NA
J: TRBJ1-4
V: TRBV4-1
size: NA
CDR3: CASSQRTATNEKLFF
DNA: TGCGCCAGCAGCCAGCGGACAGCAACTAATGAAAAACTGTTTTTT

D: NA
J: TRBJ1-5
V: TRBV21-1
size: few
CDR3: CASRKRGETHGNQPQHF
DNA: TGTGCCAGCAGGAAAAGAGGAGAGACGCACGGCAATCAGCCCCAGCATTTT

D: NA
J: TRBJ1-5
V: TRBV10-2
size: NA
CDR3: CASSDGGRNQPQHF
DNA: TGCGCCAGCAGTGACGGGGGGCGGAATCAGCCCCAGCATTTT

D: TRBD1
J: TRBJ1-2
V: TRBV19
size: NA
CDR3: CASSVTGGVGYTF
DNA: TGTGCCAGTAGTGTAACAGGGGGAGTCGGCTACACCTTC

D: TRBD2
J: TRBJ2-7
V: TRBV2
size: NA
CDR3: CASSRGRDGYEQYF
DNA: TGTGCCAGCAGTCGGGGGAGGGATGGGTACGAGCAGTACTTC

D: NA
J: TRBJ2-7
V: TRBV7-9
size: NA
CDR3: CASSLGGAVYEQYF
DNA: TGTGCCAGCAGCCTAGGAGGAGCGGTCTACGAGCAGTACTTC

D: NA
J: TRBJ2-3
V: TRBV9
size: NA
CDR3: CASSVATPGRDTQYF
DNA: TGTGCCAGCAGCGTAGCTACGCCAGGGAGGGATACGCAGTATTTT

D: TRBD1
J: TRBJ1-1
V: TRBV27
size: NA
CDR3: CASSTGTVTEAFF
DNA: TGTGCCAGCAGCACAGGGACAGTCACTGAAGCTTTCTTT

D: TRBD1
J: TRBJ1-2
V: TRBV19
size: NA
CDR3: CASSGRAGQRNYGYTF
DNA: TGTGCCAGTAGCGGGAGGGCGGGACAGAGGAACTATGGCTACACCTTC

D: NA
J: TRBJ1-4
V: TRBV18
size: NA
CDR3: CASSRQDEKLFF
DNA: TGTGCCAGCTCACGACAGGACGAAAAACTGTTTTTT

D: TRBD2
J: TRBJ2-5
V: TRBV7-9
size: NA
CDR3: CASSSRGGLETQYF
DNA: TGTGCCAGCAGCTCCCGGGGGGGGCTCGAGACCCAGTACTTC

D: TRBD1
J: TRBJ1-4
V: TRBV6-6
size: NA
CDR3: CASSSTGVREKLFF
DNA: TGTGCCAGCAGTTCTACAGGGGTTCGAGAAAAACTGTTTTTT

D: NA
J: TRBJ2-7
V: TRBV5-1
size: few
CDR3: CASSFGSSSYEQYF
DNA: TGCGCCAGCAGCTTCGGGTCATCCTCCTACGAGCAGTACTTC

D: NA
J: TRBJ1-2
V: TRBV10-3
size: NA
CDR3: CAISDQTVYGYTF
DNA: TGTGCCATCAGTGATCAGACAGTCTATGGCTACACCTTC

D: NA
J: TRBJ1-5
V: TRBV5-4
size: NA
CDR3: CASSFEPGNQPQHF
DNA: TGTGCCAGCAGCTTTGAGCCTGGCAATCAGCCCCAGCATTTT

D: NA
J: TRBJ1-2
V: TRBV5-1
size: NA
CDR3: CASSLGLPANYGYTF
DNA: TGCGCCAGCAGCCTGGGACTCCCGGCTAACTATGGCTACACCTTC

D: TRBD1
J: TRBJ1-3
V: TRBV9
size: NA
CDR3: CASSVGGTASSGNTIYF
DNA: TGTGCCAGCAGCGTAGGAGGGACAGCAAGCTCTGGAAACACCATATATTTT

D: TRBD1
J: TRBJ1-2
V: TRBV19
size: NA
CDR3: CASRPGQGANGYTF
DNA: TGTGCCAGTAGACCAGGACAGGGGGCTAATGGCTACACCTTC

D: TRBD1
J: TRBJ1-5
V: TRBV6-1
size: NA
CDR3: CASRTGQDQPQHF
DNA: TGTGCCAGCAGAACAGGACAGGATCAGCCCCAGCATTTT

D: NA
J: TRBJ2-3
V: TRBV27
size: NA
CDR3: CASSLFQAPSTDTQYF
DNA: TGTGCCAGCAGTTTATTCCAGGCCCCCAGCACAGATACGCAGTATTTT

D: NA
J: TRBJ1-1
V: TRBV5-1
size: NA
CDR3: CASSTGHTMNTEAFF
DNA: TGCGCCAGCAGCACGGGACACACTATGAACACTGAAGCTTTCTTT

D: NA
J: TRBJ1-6
V: TRBV5-1
size: NA
CDR3: CASSLTGGAYSPLHF
DNA: TGCGCCAGCAGCTTGACTGGCGGCGCGTATTCACCCCTCCACTTT

D: TRBD1
J: TRBJ2-7
V: TRBV28
size: NA
CDR3: CASTQTGGNHYEQYF
DNA: TGTGCCAGCACACAAACAGGGGGAAATCACTACGAGCAGTACTTC

D: TRBD1
J: TRBJ1-1
V: TRBV15
size: NA
CDR3: CATSGTLTGTGGTEAFF
DNA: TGTGCCACCAGCGGGACCCTAACCGGGACAGGGGGTACTGAAGCTTTCTTT

D: TRBD2
J: TRBJ2-5
V: TRBV5-4
size: NA
CDR3: CASSSLPGQLAGGQETQYF
DNA: TGTGCCAGCAGCTCCCTGCCGGGGCAACTAGCGGGAGGGCAAGAGACCCAGTACTTC

D: TRBD1
J: TRBJ1-4
V: TRBV30
size: NA
CDR3: CAWTTGQKLFF
DNA: TGTGCCTGGACGACAGGGCAAAAACTGTTTTTT

D: NA
J: TRBJ2-2
V: TRBV5-1
size: NA
CDR3: CASSLAAGMGTGELFF
DNA: TGCGCCAGCAGCTTGGCGGCGGGAATGGGGACCGGGGAGCTGTTTTTT

D: NA
J: TRBJ2-4
V: TRBV10-3
size: few
CDR3: CAISATPGQLAKNIQYF
DNA: TGTGCCATCAGTGCCACGCCGGGACAACTAGCCAAAAACATTCAGTACTTC

D: TRBD2
J: TRBJ2-1
V: TRBV6-5
size: NA
CDR3: CASSSGVGSYNEQFF
DNA: TGTGCCAGCAGTAGCGGGGTGGGCTCCTACAATGAGCAGTTCTTC